Below, 26 T cell receptor beta chains from the same sample are listed, as sequenced in a study of T cell responses to AZD1222 COVID-19 vaccine. Clones were read by immunoSEQ multiplex PCR, and TCRdb kept only the in-frame ones, dropping some. The sample lists about 210,000 clones, approximately 94% occurring once. Sequenced material: peripheral blood, taken 28 days after the second dose of the MenACWY control vaccine. Every receptor here comes from an adult who received the MenACWY meningococcal vaccine as a control.

The rearrangement joins TRBV3-1 (or the pseudogene TRBV3-2) to TRBJ1-2; D gene uncertain. The CDR3 totals 15 residues. V lost 4 bases and J 5 bases, leaving 17 bases between the germline ends. Per germline, CDR1 LGHDT and CDR2 YNNKEL (reference sequence). As DNA, the CDR3 is TGTGCCAGCAGCCTAAGCGGCAAGCGTGAGTATGGCTACACCTTC. It encodes CASSLSGKREYGYTF.

This clone turned up a few times. Additional DNA sequences in this sample encode the identical CDR3. CDR3 protein: CAWSVEANYGYTF. CDR3 coding DNA: TGTGCCTGGAGTGTAGAGGCGAACTATGGCTACACCTTC. The rearrangement links TRBV30 to TRBJ1-2; D is unresolved. Per the germline V gene, CDR1 is GTSNPN and CDR2 is SVGIG (reference sequence). The CDR3 contains 13 residues. Trimming took 0 bases from V and 2 from J, leaving 7 bases between them.

V usage is TRBV6-1 and J usage is TRBJ2-7; tentative D call: TRBD1 (6 bases). Germline V gives CDR1 MNHNS, CDR2 SASEGT. V was pared by 3 bases and J by 3 bases, with 9 bases between. The CDR3 length is 13 residues. CDR3 sequence reads: CASSEARGYEQYF. CDR3 nucleotides: TGTGCCAGCAGTGAGGCCAGGGGCTACGAGCAGTACTTC.

The rearrangement joins TRBV5-8 to TRBJ2-7; D ambiguous. The V and J ends lost 6 bases and 0 bases respectively, with 19 bases between them. Germline V gene data show CDR1 as SGHTS and CDR2 as YDEGEE. CDR3 size: 16 residues. CDR3 sequence reads: CASTPAAAGLSYEQYF. DNA of the CDR3: TGTGCCAGCACCCCGGCGGCGGCAGGCCTCTCCTACGAGCAGTACTTC.

J is TRBJ1-4 and V is TRBV30, with D perhaps matching TRBD1 (5 bases). CDR1 and CDR2 from the germline V gene are GTSNPN and SVGIG (reference sequence). V was pared by 5 bases and J by 4 bases, with 8 bases between. This CDR3 is 12 amino acids long. The CDR3 sequence is CAWARVNEKLFF. In DNA, the CDR3 is TGTGCCTGGGCCAGGGTTAATGAAAAACTGTTTTTT.

In its sample, this clone was seen a few times. This rearrangement joins TRBV19 to TRBJ1-5; D gene ambiguous. This CDR3 is 14 amino acids long. The V gene's germline CDR1 is LNHDA and CDR2 SQIVND (reference sequence). Trimming shortened V by 3 bases and J by 3 bases, and 9 bases separated the two germline ends. CDR3 amino acids: CASSIRGNNQPQHF. The CDR3 DNA reads as TGTGCCAGTAGTATCCGGGGTAACAATCAGCCCCAGCATTTT.

The chain links TRBV10-1 to TRBJ1-2; no clear D. Trimming left V 9 bases short and J 3 bases short, with 14 bases between. The V gene's germline CDR1 is WNHNN and CDR2 SYGVQD (reference sequence). This CDR3 comprises 13 residues. As DNA, the CDR3 is TGCGCCAGTCTCAATGGAGACTACTATGGCTACACCTTC. Amino acids: CASLNGDYYGYTF.

J is TRBJ1-4 and V is TRBV9, with a possible D match to TRBD1 (5 bases). V lost 0 bases and J lost 4, with 10 bases in between. The CDR3 has 15 amino acids. Germline V gene lookup returns CDR1 SGDLS and CDR2 YYNGEE. CDR3 protein: CASSVAGAGNEKLFF. CDR3 nucleotides: TGTGCCAGCAGCGTAGCCGGGGCCGGTAATGAAAAACTGTTTTTT.

The chain has TRBV7-3 and TRBJ2-3; the match to TRBD2 covers 8 bases. With 5 bases clipped from V and 6 bases from J, the junction kept 10 bases outside the gene matches. The CDR3 has 15 amino acids. The germline CDR1 and CDR2 sequences are SGHTA and FQGTGA. Written as DNA, the CDR3 is TGTGCCAGCAGCACCTCTAGCGGGTGGCGGGATACGCAGTATTTT. Translating it yields CASSTSSGWRDTQYF. Based on the CDR3 plus reference TRBV7-3 and TRBJ2-3, the full variable domain is GAGVSQTPSNKVTEKGKYVELRCDPISGHTALYWYRQSLGQGPEFLIYFQGTGAADDSGLPNDRFFAVRPEGSVSTLKIQRTERGDSAVYLCASSTSSGWRDTQYFGPGTRLTVL.

The genes are TRBV7-2 and TRBJ2-5; D might be TRBD2 (6 bases). The V gene lost 5 bases and the J gene lost 5 bases, with 18 bases spanning the gap. This CDR3 region has 15 residues. CDR1 is SGHTA and CDR2 is FQGNSA in the germline V gene. As DNA, the CDR3 is TGTGCCAGCAGCCCTCGTGCTAGCGCCCCGGAGACCCAGTACTTC. It encodes CASSPRASAPETQYF. Complete variable domain (other parts from reference TRBV7-2 and TRBJ2-5): GAGVSQSPSNKVTEKGKDVELRCDPISGHTALYWYRQSLGQGLEFLIYFQGNSAPDKSGLPSDRFSAERTGGSVSTLTIQRTQQEDSAVYLCASSPRASAPETQYFGPGTRLLVL.

The chain is built from TRBV6-4 and TRBJ1-2; the match to TRBD1 covers 7 bases. The J segment lost 11 bases and the V segment lost 8 bases, leaving 14 bases of the junction unmatched. This CDR3 region has 13 residues. Per the germline V gene, CDR1 is MRHNA and CDR2 is SNTAGT. CDR3 DNA sequence: TGTGCCAGCTCAACGACGACAGGGTCCCCGTACACCTTC. This encodes CASSTTTGSPYTF.

The chain carries TRBV10-3 and TRBJ2-3; perhaps TRBD2 as D (5 bases). CDR3 size: 15 residues. V lost 6 bases and J lost 0, with 13 bases in between. CDR1 ENHRY and CDR2 SYGVKD come from the germline V gene. The CDR3: CAIRSSPSSTDTQYF. The CDR3 DNA sequence: TGTGCCATCAGGAGCTCGCCTAGCAGCACAGATACGCAGTATTTT.

V gene TRBV19 combines with J gene TRBJ1-6; D call uncertain. Germline CDR1 reads LNHDA; CDR2 reads SQIVND (reference sequence). Trimming took 5 bases from V and 7 from J, leaving 18 bases between them. This CDR3 is 16 amino acids long. The CDR3 nucleotides read TGTGCCAGTAGTTCCACCCCAGGCAGCCCGAATTCACCCCTCCACTTT. Its protein product is CASSSTPGSPNSPLHF. Complete variable domain (other parts from reference TRBV19 and TRBJ1-6): DGGITQSPKYLFRKEGQNVTLSCEQNLNHDAMYWYRQDPGQGLRLIYYSQIVNDFQKGDIAEGYSVSREKKESFPLTVTSAQKNPTAFYLCASSSTPGSPNSPLHFGNGTRLTVT.

The genes are TRBV19 and TRBJ2-3, with unresolved D. The V gene lost 9 bases and the J gene lost 2 bases, with 12 bases spanning the gap. In germline, CDR1 is LNHDA, CDR2 SQIVND (reference sequence). This CDR3 has 13 amino acids. CDR3 loop: CASRPENTDTQYF. The DNA of the CDR3 is TGTGCCAGCCGACCAGAAAACACAGATACGCAGTATTTT.

The V call is TRBV14, the J call TRBJ2-6; 7 nucleotides align to TRBD1. The germline V gene has CDR1 SGHDN and CDR2 FVKESK. The CDR3 runs 15 residues. The junction had 1 base not matched to a gene; V was cut back by 2 bases and J by 3 bases. CDR3 loop: CASSQTGVGANVLTF. In DNA form, the CDR3 reads TGTGCCAGCAGCCAAACAGGGGTTGGGGCCAACGTCCTGACTTTC.

V usage is TRBV7-9 and J usage is TRBJ2-7; maybe TRBD2 (6 bases). The V and J ends lost 6 bases and 6 bases respectively, with 9 bases between them. Germline V gene lookup returns CDR1 SEHNR and CDR2 FQNEAQ (reference sequence). The CDR3 totals 11 residues. The CDR3 DNA sequence: TGTGCCAGCAGGCTGGGAGGCGAGCAGTACTTC. It is translated as CASRLGGEQYF.

The CDR3 loop is CASSVEGGGRNNSPLHF. In DNA form, the CDR3 reads TGTGCCAGCAGCGTAGAGGGAGGGGGCCGGAATAATTCACCCCTCCACTTT. The chain uses TRBV9 and TRBJ1-6; 7 bases line up with TRBD1. From germline, CDR1 is SGDLS and CDR2 YYNGEE. The CDR3 contains 17 residues. The ends lost 0 bases at V and 5 bases at J; junction bases unmatched: 8.

This clone was observed a few times. CDR3 region: CASSLELSGTEAFF. The CDR3 region has the DNA TGTGCCAGCAGCTTAGAATTGTCAGGCACTGAAGCTTTCTTT. The chain links TRBV11-2 to TRBJ1-1; no clear D. Germline V gene sequence: CDR1 SGHAT, CDR2 FQNNGV. Deletions cut 0 bases from V and 4 bases from J, with 9 bases between. The CDR3 has 14 amino acids.

This clone showed up just once. This chain links TRBV5-1 with TRBJ1-2, with unresolved D. Germline lookup yields CDR1 SGHRS and CDR2 YFSETQ. V was trimmed by 3 bases and J by 3 bases, leaving 9 bases between them. This CDR3 has 13 residues. CDR3 loop: CASSSSRDYGYTF. The CDR3 DNA follows: TGCGCCAGCAGCTCGTCTAGAGACTATGGCTACACCTTC.

The chain joins TRBV25-1 to TRBJ2-1, with a weak D call TRBD1 (5 bases). Germline loops: CDR1 MGHDK, CDR2 SYGVNS. The length of the CDR3 is 15 residues. V gave up 5 bases and J gave up 0 bases, with 11 bases separating them. The CDR3 nucleotides are TGTGCCAGCAGTAAAGACAGTGACTCCTACAATGAGCAGTTCTTC. Its protein product is CASSKDSDSYNEQFF.

CDR3 protein: CASSSPAEVYNEQFF. CDR3 DNA sequence: TGTGCCAGCAGCTCACCCGCGGAGGTTTACAATGAGCAGTTCTTC. The chain couples TRBV11-2 to TRBJ2-1; D is possibly TRBD2 (5 bases). Germline assignment: CDR1 SGHAT and CDR2 FQNNGV. V lost 4 bases and J 4 bases, leaving 14 bases between the germline ends. The CDR3 extends over 15 amino acids. The full variable domain, its missing parts supplied by reference TRBV11-2 and TRBJ2-1, is EAGVAQSPRYKIIEKRQSVAFWCNPISGHATLYWYQQILGQGPKLLIQFQNNGVVDDSQLPKDRFSAERLKGVDSTLKIQPAKLEDSAVYLCASSSPAEVYNEQFFGPGTRLTVL.

The chain links TRBV6-5 to TRBJ1-5; TRBD1 matches 7 bases. CDR3 size: 14 residues. J was trimmed by 7 bases and V by 5 bases; bases with no gene match: 8. Per the germline V gene, CDR1 is MNHEY and CDR2 is SVGAGI. The CDR3 DNA follows: TGTGCCAGCAGTCACGGGACAGAACCACAGCCCCAGCATTTT. Protein sequence: CASSHGTEPQPQHF.

The chain links TRBV19 to TRBJ1-1; D remains ambiguous. Germline loops: CDR1 LNHDA, CDR2 SQIVND (reference sequence). The V end was cut by 5 bases, the J end by 1 base, with 14 bases between. The CDR3 has 15 amino acids. The CDR3 DNA follows: TGTGCCAGTAGTCCAGAGTCCAGGTGGAACACTGAAGCTTTCTTT. It translates to CASSPESRWNTEAFF.

The gene calls are TRBV4-1 and TRBJ2-3; 9 bases are shared with TRBD1. This CDR3 is built from 16 residues. After removal of 3 bases from V and 4 bases from J, the junction contained 8 bases not matched to a gene. Germline V gene sequence: CDR1 MGHRA, CDR2 YSYEKL. Here the CDR3 DNA reads TGCGCCAGCAGCCAGCCGGACAGGGGTCGGGCAGATACGCAGTATTTT. Amino acid sequence: CASSQPDRGRADTQYF.

This chain connects TRBV27 to TRBJ2-1, with TRBD2 identical over 9 bases. Germline V lookup: CDR1 MNHEY, CDR2 SMNVEV (reference sequence). The trim removed 7 bases at V and 7 bases at J, leaving 11 bases unmatched. The CDR3 is made up of 15 amino acids. The CDR3 reads CASKLAGGGENEQFF. In DNA, the CDR3 is TGTGCCAGCAAATTGGCGGGAGGGGGAGAAAATGAGCAGTTCTTC.

The rearrangement joins TRBV28 to TRBJ2-7; D is possibly TRBD1 or TRBD2 (6 bases each). CDR1 and CDR2 from the germline V gene are MDHEN and SYDVKM. V lost 2 bases, J lost 1 base, and 15 bases lay in between. CDR3 length: 16 residues. This CDR3 is CASSLVGGQGSYEQYF. The DNA for the CDR3 is TGTGCCAGCAGTTTAGTCGGGGGACAAGGGTCCTACGAGCAGTACTTC.